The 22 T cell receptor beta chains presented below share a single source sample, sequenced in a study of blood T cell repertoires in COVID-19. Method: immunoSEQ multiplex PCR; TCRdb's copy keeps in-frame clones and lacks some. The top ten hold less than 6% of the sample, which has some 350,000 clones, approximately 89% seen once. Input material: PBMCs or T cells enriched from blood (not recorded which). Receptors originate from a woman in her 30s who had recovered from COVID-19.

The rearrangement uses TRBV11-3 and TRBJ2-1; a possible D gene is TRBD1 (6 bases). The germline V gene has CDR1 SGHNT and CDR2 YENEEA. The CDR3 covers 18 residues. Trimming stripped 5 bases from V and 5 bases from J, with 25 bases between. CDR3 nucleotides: TGTGCCAGCAGCCCGACCCCCGGGACACACAAACTAAACAATGAGCAGTTCTTC. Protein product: CASSPTPGTHKLNNEQFF.

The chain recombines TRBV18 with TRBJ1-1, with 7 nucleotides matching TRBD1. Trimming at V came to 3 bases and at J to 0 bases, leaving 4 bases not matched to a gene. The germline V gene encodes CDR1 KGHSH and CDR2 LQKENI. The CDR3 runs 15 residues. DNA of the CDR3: TGTGCCAGCTCACCGGTGGACAGGATGAACACTGAAGCTTTCTTT. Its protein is CASSPVDRMNTEAFF.

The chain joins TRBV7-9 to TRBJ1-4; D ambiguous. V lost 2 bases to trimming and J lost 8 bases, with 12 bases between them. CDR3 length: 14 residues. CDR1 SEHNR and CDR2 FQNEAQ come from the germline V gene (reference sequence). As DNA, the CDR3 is TGTGCCAGCAGCTTAAGCGGGTCCACGGAAAAACTGTTTTTT. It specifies CASSLSGSTEKLFF.

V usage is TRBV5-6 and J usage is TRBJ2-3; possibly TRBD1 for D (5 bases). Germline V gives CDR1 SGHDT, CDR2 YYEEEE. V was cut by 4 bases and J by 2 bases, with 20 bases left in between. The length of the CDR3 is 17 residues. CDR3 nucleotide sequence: TGTGCCAGCAGCGGGGAAAGGGGTTCCACAACCACAGATACGCAGTATTTT. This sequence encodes CASSGERGSTTTDTQYF.

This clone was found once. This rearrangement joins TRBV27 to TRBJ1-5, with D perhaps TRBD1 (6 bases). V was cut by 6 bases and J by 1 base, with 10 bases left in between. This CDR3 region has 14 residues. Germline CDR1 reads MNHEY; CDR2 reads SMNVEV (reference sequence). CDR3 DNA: TGTGCCAGCAGGATAGGGGGAAGCAATCAGCCCCAGCATTTT. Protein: CASRIGGSNQPQHF.

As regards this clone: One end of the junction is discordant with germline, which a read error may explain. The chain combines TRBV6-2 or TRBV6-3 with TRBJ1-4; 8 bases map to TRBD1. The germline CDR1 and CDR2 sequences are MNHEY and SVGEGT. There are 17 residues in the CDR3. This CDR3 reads CASSDSLQGVPNEKLFF. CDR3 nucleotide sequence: TGTGCCAGCAGTGACTCCTTACAGGGGGTCCCGAATGAAAAACTGTTTTTT.

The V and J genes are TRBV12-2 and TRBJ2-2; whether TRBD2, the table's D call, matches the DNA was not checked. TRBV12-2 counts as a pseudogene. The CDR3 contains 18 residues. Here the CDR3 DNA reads TGTGCAAGTCGCCAACCCCCTTTAGCGGGGGCCAACACCGGGGAGCTGTTTTTT. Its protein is CASRQPPLAGANTGELFF.

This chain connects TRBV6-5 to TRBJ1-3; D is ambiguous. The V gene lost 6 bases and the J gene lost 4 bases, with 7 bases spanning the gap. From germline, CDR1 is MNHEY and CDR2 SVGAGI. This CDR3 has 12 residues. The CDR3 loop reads CASSQTGNTIYF. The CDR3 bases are TGTGCCAGCAGCCAGACAGGAAACACCATATATTTT.

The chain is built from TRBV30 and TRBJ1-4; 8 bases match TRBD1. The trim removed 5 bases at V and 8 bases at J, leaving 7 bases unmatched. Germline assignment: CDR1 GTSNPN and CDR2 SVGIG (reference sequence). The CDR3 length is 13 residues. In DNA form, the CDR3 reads TGTGCCTGGGGACAGGGCCCCTTGGAAAAACTGTTTTTT. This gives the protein CAWGQGPLEKLFF.

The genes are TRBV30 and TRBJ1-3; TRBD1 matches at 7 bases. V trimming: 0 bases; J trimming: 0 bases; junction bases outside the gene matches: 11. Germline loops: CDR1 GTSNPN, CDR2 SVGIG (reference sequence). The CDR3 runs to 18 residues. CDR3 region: CAWSVPGQRIFSGNTIYF. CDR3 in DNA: TGTGCCTGGAGTGTACCGGGACAGCGGATTTTCTCTGGAAACACCATATATTTT.

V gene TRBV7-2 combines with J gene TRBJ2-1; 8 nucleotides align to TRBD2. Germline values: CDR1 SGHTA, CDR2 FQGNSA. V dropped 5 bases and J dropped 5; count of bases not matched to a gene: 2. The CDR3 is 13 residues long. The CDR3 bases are TGTGCCAGCAGCACCGGGAGGGACAATGAGCAGTTCTTC. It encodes CASSTGRDNEQFF.

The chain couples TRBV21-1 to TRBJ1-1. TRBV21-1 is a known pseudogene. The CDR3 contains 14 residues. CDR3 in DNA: TGTGCCAGCAGCAGGCCCGGTTCGGGCACTGAAGCTTTCTTT. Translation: CASSRPGSGTEAFF.

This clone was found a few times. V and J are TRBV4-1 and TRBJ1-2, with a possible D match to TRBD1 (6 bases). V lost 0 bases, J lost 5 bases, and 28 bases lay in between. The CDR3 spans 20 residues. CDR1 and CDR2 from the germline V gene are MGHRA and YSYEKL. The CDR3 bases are TGCGCCAGCAGCCAAGAGTTCTCTTCGGTACAGGGCCCAGGGTTATATGGCTACACCTTC. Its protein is CASSQEFSSVQGPGLYGYTF.

CDR3 DNA: TGTGCCAGCACCTCATCGTGGGAAGCGGTCTATGGCTACACCTTC. This codes for CASTSSWEAVYGYTF. The chain combines TRBV6-5 with TRBJ1-2; D remains unclear. CDR3 length: 15 amino acids. CDR1 is MNHEY and CDR2 is SVGAGI in the germline V gene. Trimming stripped 7 bases from V and 4 bases from J, with 19 bases between.

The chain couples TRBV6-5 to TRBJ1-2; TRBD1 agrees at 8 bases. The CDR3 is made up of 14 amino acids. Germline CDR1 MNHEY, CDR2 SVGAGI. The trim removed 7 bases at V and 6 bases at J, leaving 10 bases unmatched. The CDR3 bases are TGTGCCAGCACTTTGGACAGGGCCTGGGATGGCTACACCTTC. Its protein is CASTLDRAWDGYTF.

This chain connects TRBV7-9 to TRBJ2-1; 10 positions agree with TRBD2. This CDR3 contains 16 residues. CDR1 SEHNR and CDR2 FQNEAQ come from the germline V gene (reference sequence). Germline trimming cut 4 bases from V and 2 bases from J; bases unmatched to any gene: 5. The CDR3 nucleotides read TGTGCCAGCAGCTCATCTAGCGGGGGTCCCTACAATGAGCAGTTCTTC. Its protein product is CASSSSSGGPYNEQFF.

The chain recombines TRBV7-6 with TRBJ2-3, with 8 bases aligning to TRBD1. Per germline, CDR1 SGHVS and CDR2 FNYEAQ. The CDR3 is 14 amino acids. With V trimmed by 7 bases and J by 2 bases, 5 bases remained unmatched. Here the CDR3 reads CASTLTGATDTQYF. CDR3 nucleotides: TGTGCCAGCACCTTGACAGGGGCCACAGATACGCAGTATTTT.

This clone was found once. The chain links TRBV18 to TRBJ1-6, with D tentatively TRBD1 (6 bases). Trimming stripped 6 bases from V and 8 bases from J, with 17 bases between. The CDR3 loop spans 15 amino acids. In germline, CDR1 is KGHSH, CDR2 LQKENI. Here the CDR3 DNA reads TGTGCCAGCTCCCCGGGGGGGCCTCGGGATTCACCCCTCCACTTT. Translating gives CASSPGGPRDSPLHF.

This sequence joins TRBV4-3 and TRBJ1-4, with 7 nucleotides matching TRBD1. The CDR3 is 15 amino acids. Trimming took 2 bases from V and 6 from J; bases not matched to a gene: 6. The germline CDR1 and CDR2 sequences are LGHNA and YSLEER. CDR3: CASSQSGTADEKLFF. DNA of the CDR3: TGCGCCAGCAGCCAATCAGGGACAGCGGATGAAAAACTGTTTTTT.

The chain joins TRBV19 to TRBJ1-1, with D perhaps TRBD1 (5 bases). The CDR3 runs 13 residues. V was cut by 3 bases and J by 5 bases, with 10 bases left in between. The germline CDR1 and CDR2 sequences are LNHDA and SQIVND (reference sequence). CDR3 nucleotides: TGTGCCAGTAGTATGCCGGGGGTAACTGAAGCTTTCTTT. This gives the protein CASSMPGVTEAFF.

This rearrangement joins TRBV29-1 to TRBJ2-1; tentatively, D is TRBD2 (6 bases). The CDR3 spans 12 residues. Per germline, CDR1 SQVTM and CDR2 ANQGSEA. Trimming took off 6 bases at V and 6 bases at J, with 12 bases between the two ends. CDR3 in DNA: TGCAGCGTCCCCGTCGGGGGCAATGAGCAGTTCTTC. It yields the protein CSVPVGGNEQFF.

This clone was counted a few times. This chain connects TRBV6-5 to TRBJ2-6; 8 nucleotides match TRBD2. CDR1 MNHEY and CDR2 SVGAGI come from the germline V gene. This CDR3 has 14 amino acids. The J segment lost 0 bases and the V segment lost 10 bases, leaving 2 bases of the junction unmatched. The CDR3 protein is CATGGASGANVLTF. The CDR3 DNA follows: TGTGCCACGGGGGGGGCCTCTGGGGCCAACGTCCTGACTTTC.